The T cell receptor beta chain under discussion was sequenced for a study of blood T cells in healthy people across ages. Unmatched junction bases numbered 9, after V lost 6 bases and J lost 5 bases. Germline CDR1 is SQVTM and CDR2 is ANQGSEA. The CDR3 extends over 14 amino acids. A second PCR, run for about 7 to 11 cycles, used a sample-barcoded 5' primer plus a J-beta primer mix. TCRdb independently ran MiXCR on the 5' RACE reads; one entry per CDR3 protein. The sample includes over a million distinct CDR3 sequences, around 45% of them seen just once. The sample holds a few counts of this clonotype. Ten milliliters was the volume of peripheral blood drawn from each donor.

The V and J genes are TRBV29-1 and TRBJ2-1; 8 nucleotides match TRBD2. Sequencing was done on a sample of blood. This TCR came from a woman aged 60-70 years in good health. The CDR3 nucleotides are TGCAGCGTCTCGCCACTAGCGGCTCACAATGAGCAGTTCTTC. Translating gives CSVSPLAAHNEQFF.